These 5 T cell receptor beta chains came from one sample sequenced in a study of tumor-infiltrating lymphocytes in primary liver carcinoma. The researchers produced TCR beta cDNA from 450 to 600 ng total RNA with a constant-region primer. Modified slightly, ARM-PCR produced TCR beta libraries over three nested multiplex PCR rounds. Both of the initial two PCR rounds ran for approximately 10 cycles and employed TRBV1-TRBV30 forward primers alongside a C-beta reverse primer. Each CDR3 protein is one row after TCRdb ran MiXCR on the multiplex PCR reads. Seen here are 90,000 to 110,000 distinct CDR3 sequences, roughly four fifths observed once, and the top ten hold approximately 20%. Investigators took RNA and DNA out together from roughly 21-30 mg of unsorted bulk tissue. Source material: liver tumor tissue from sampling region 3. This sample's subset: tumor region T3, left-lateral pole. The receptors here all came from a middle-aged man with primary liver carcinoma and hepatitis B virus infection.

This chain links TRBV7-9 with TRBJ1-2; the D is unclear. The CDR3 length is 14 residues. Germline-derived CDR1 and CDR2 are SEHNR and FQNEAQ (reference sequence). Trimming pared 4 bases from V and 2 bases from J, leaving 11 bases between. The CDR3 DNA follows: TGTGCCAGCAGCTGGGCAAGGGAAAACTATGGCTACACCTTC. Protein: CASSWARENYGYTF.

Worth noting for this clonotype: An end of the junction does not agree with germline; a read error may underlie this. The CDR3 spells CVISQALGYNEQFF. CDR3 in DNA: TGTGTCATCTCCCAGGCCCTTGGCTACAATGAGCAATTCTTC. This chain links TRBV10-3 with TRBJ2-1; D ambiguous. Germline CDR1 and CDR2: ENHRY and SYGVKD. This CDR3 has 14 residues.

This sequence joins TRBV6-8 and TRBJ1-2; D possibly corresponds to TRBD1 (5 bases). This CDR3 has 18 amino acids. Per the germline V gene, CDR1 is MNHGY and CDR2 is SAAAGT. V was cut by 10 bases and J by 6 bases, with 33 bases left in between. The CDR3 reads CATSYPASAYRMNHGYTF. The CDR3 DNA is TGTGCCACCAGCTACCCGGCGAGTGCATACAGGATGAACCATGGCTACACCTTC.

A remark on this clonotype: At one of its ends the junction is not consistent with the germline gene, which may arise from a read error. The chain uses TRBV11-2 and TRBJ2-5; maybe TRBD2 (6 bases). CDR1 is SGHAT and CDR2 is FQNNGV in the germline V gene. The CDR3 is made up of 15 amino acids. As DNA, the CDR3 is TGTGCCAACAGCTTAGGGGTTAGCGGACAAGGGACCCAGTACTTC. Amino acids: CANSLGVSGQGTQYF.

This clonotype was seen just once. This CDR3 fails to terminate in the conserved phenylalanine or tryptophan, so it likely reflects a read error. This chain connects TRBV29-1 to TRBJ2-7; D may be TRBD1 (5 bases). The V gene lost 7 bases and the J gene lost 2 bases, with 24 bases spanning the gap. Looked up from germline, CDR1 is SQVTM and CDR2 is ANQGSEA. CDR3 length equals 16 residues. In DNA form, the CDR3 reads TGCAGCGCCATGACATCTGGCACAGGCACTCCCTACGAGCAGTACATC. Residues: CSAMTSGTGTPYEQYI.